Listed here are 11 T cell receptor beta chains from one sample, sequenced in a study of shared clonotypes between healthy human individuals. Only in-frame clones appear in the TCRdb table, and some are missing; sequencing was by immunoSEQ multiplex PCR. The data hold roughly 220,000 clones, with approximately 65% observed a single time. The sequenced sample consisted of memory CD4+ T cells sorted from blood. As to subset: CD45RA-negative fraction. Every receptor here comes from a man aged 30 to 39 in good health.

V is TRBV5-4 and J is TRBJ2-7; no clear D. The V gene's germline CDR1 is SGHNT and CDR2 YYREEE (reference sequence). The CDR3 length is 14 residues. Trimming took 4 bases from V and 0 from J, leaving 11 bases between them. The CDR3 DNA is TGTGCCAGCAGCCCGGCAGGAAGCTCCTACGAGCAGTACTTC. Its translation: CASSPAGSSYEQYF.

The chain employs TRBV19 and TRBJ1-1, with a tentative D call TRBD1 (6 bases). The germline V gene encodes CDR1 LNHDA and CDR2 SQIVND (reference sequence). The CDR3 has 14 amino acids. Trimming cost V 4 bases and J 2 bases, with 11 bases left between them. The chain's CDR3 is CASSTRQDNTEAFF. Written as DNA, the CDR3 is TGTGCCAGTAGTACTCGACAGGATAACACTGAAGCTTTCTTT.

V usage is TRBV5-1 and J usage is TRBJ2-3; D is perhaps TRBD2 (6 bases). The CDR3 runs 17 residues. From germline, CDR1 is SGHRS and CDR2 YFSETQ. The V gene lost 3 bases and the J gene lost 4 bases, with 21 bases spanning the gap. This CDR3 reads CASSSMGRAGRADTQYF. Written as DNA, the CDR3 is TGCGCCAGCAGCTCGATGGGAAGAGCGGGTAGAGCAGATACGCAGTATTTT. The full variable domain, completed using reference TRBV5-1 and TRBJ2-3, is KAGVTQTPRYLIKTRGQQVTLSCSPISGHRSVSWYQQTPGQGLQFLFEYFSETQRNKGNFPGRFSGRQFSNSRSEMNVSTLELGDSALYLCASSSMGRAGRADTQYFGPGTRLTVL.

CDR3 DNA: TGTGCCAGCAGTTTATCCAGGACTAGCGGGCAATACGAGCAGTACTTC. It codes for CASSLSRTSGQYEQYF. The gene calls are TRBV27 and TRBJ2-7, with TRBD2 matching 11 bases. V shed 0 bases, J shed 4 bases, and the junction held 5 bases outside the gene matches. Germline values: CDR1 MNHEY, CDR2 SMNVEV (reference sequence). The CDR3 contains 16 residues.

As DNA, the CDR3 is TGCAGCGGCGTTACCCAACTAGCGGGGAGCACAGATACGCAGTATTTT. It is translated as CSGVTQLAGSTDTQYF. V gene TRBV29-1 combines with J gene TRBJ2-3; 10 positions match TRBD2. The CDR3 is 16 residues long. Germline CDR1 and CDR2: SQVTM and ANQGSEA. V was pared by 7 bases and J by 0 bases, with 10 bases of the junction left unmatched.

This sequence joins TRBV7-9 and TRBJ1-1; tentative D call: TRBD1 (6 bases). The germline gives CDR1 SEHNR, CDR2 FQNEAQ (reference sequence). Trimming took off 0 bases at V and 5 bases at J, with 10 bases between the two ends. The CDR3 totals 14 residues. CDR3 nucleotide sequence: TGTGCCAGCAGCTTAGCGGGGGGCCAGACTGAAGCTTTCTTT. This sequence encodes CASSLAGGQTEAFF.

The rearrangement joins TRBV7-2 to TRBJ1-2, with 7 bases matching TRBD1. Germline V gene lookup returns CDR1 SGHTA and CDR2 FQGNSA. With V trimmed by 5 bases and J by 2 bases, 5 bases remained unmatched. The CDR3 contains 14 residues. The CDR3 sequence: CASSVDRDNYGYTF. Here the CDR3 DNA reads TGTGCCAGCAGCGTTGACAGGGACAACTATGGCTACACCTTC.

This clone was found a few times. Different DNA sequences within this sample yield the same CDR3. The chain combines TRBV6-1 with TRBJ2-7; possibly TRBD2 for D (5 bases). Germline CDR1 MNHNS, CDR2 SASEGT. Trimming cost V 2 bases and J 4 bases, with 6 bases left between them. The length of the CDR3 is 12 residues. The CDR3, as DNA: TGTGCCAGCAGTGAACGGGGATACGAGCAGTACTTC. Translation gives CASSERGYEQYF.

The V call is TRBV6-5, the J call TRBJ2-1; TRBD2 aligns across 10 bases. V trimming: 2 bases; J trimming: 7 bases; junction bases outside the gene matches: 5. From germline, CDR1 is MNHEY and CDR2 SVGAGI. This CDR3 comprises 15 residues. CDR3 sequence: CASSYLAGAGNEQFF. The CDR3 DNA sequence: TGTGCCAGCAGTTACCTAGCGGGAGCGGGAAATGAGCAGTTCTTC.

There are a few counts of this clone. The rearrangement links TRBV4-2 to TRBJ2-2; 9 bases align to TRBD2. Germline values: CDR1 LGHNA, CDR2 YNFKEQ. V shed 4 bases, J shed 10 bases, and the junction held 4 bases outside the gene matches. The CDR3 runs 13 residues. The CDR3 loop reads CASSLPGLAELFF. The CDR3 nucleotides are TGTGCCAGCAGCCTACCGGGACTAGCGGAGCTGTTTTTT.

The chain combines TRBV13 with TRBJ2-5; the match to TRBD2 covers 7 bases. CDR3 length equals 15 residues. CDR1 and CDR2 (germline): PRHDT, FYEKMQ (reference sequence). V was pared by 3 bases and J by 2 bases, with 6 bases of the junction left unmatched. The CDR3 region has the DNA TGTGCCAGCAGCTTGGGAGGGAGGAGGCAAGAGACCCAGTACTTC. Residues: CASSLGGRRQETQYF.